This T cell receptor (beta chain) was identified during a study of T cell responses to AZD1222 COVID-19 vaccine. Study at large: Pooling of second doses given at about 4 or about 12 weeks was done.

V lost 4 bases to trimming and J lost 4 bases, with 9 bases between them. This CDR3 is built from 13 residues. CDR1 and CDR2 from the germline V gene are LGHNA and YNFKEQ. Generated by immunoSEQ multiplex PCR, the TCRdb table keeps only in-frame clones and is missing some. The sample holds around 50,000 clones, about 80% seen once. General study results and limits: The study sampled repertoires only after the peak T cell response. Spike-specific TCRs gained breadth and depth after people received two AZD1222 doses.

A note on this clone: Its antigen remains unidentified.

This specimen consisted of peripheral blood, obtained on day 0 of AZD1222 vaccination. This TCR was sampled from an adult in good health. The chain recombines TRBV4-2 with TRBJ2-3; D remains unclear. The CDR3 spells CASSRGLADTQYF. DNA of the CDR3: TGTGCCAGCAGCCGCGGATTGGCAGATACGCAGTATTTT.